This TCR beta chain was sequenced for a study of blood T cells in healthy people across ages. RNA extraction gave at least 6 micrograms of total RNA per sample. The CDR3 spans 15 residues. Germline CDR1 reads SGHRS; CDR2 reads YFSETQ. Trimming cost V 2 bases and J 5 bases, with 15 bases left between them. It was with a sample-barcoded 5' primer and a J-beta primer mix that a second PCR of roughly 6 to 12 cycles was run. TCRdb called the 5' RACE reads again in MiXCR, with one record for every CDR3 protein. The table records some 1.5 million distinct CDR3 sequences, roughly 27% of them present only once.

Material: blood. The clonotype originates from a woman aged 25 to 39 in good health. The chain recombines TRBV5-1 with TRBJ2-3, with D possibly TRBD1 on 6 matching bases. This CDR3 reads CASSFDDRRIDTQYF. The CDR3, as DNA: TGCGCCAGCAGCTTTGATGACAGGCGCATAGATACGCAGTATTTT.